Below are 14 T cell receptor beta chains sequenced from a single sample in a study of cytomegalovirus exposure and HLA in healthy donors. The PCR used 60 Vbeta and 13 Jbeta primers. Libraries were prepared by immunoSEQ multiplex PCR; TCRdb keeps only in-frame clonotypes and omits some of them. The top ten hold more than 2.5% of the sample, which has 120,000 or so clones, approximately 71% seen once. Sequencing was carried out using PBMCs. Source of these receptors: a woman between 50 and 59 years old in good health and CMV-seronegative.

This rearrangement joins TRBV7-9 to TRBJ1-1, with unresolved D. The CDR3 loop spans 15 amino acids. V was clipped by 4 bases and J by 5 bases, with 17 bases between them. The germline CDR1 and CDR2 sequences are SEHNR and FQNEAQ (reference sequence). CDR3 protein: CASSSGGNLRTEAFF. The DNA of the CDR3 is TGTGCCAGCAGCTCCGGCGGAAATTTGAGGACTGAAGCTTTCTTT.

The chain has TRBV19 and TRBJ2-2, with no clear D. The germline gives CDR1 LNHDA, CDR2 SQIVND (reference sequence). V was shortened by 2 bases and J by 0 bases, with 7 bases between the two germline ends. The CDR3 contains 15 residues. CDR3 loop: CASSISSSNTGELFF. The CDR3 DNA reads as TGTGCCAGTAGTATAAGTAGCTCGAACACCGGGGAGCTGTTTTTT.

The V gene is TRBV5-1, the J gene TRBJ2-2, with 15 positions matching TRBD2. The ends lost 3 bases at V and 6 bases at J; junction bases unmatched: 6. Germline assignment: CDR1 SGHRS and CDR2 YFSETQ. The CDR3 is made up of 17 amino acids. The CDR3 region is CASSSGTSGRYSGELFF. In nucleotides, the CDR3 is TGCGCCAGCAGCTCCGGGACTAGCGGGAGGTATTCCGGGGAGCTGTTTTTT. Full variable domain (outside the CDR3, taken from reference TRBV5-1 and TRBJ2-2): KAGVTQTPRYLIKTRGQQVTLSCSPISGHRSVSWYQQTPGQGLQFLFEYFSETQRNKGNFPGRFSGRQFSNSRSEMNVSTLELGDSALYLCASSSGTSGRYSGELFFGEGSRLTVL.

V usage is TRBV9 and J usage is TRBJ2-2, with D possibly being TRBD2 (5 bases). The length of the CDR3 is 16 residues. Trimming took off 3 bases at V and 4 bases at J, with 16 bases between the two ends. Germline V gives CDR1 SGDLS, CDR2 YYNGEE. In DNA, the CDR3 is TGTGCCAGCAGCGATACTAGGAATCGGGTCACCGGGGAGCTGTTTTTT. The encoded protein is CASSDTRNRVTGELFF.

The chain links TRBV19 to TRBJ2-5; 13 bases are a match to TRBD2. The trim removed 7 bases at V and 4 bases at J, leaving 9 bases unmatched. The CDR3 is made up of 16 amino acids. In germline, CDR1 is LNHDA, CDR2 SQIVND (reference sequence). The DNA for the CDR3 is TGTGCCAGTAAGACTAGCGGGAGGCAGGAGGGAGAGACCCAGTACTTC. Translated, it gives CASKTSGRQEGETQYF.

The chain combines TRBV5-1 with TRBJ2-5; 10 bases are a match to TRBD2. V dropped 4 bases and J dropped 2; count of bases not matched to a gene: 5. Germline V gene sequence: CDR1 SGHRS, CDR2 YFSETQ. The CDR3 runs 15 residues. DNA of the CDR3: TGCGCCAGCAGCGTTGGACTAGCGGAGCAAGAGACCCAGTACTTC. Amino acid sequence: CASSVGLAEQETQYF.

The chain is built from TRBV7-9 and TRBJ2-7; D might be TRBD1 (5 bases). The CDR3 runs to 15 residues. Germline CDR1 reads SEHNR; CDR2 reads FQNEAQ (reference sequence). With 5 bases removed from V and 0 bases from J, the gap between germline ends came to 14 bases. CDR3 coding DNA: TGTGCCAGCAGCCCAGGGTACAGTAGCTCCTACGAGCAGTACTTC. This encodes CASSPGYSSSYEQYF.

The chain joins TRBV20-1 to TRBJ1-1; D gene ambiguous. The germline V gene has CDR1 DFQATT and CDR2 SNEGSKA (reference sequence). The CDR3 is 11 residues long. V lost 7 bases and J 6 bases, leaving 12 bases between the germline ends. CDR3: CSVSPRAEAFF. The DNA of the CDR3 is TGCAGTGTTTCCCCACGGGCTGAAGCTTTCTTT.

CDR3 residues: CASSSGTALSYEQYF. The DNA of the CDR3 is TGCGCCAGCAGCTCCGGGACAGCTTTAAGCTACGAGCAGTACTTC. The gene calls are TRBV5-1 and TRBJ2-7; 7 nucleotides agree with TRBD1. Germline V gives CDR1 SGHRS, CDR2 YFSETQ. Germline trimming cut 3 bases from V and 3 bases from J; bases unmatched to any gene: 9. The CDR3 runs 15 residues.

The V gene is TRBV29-1, the J gene TRBJ2-1, with 7 bases fitting TRBD2. CDR1 SQVTM and CDR2 ANQGSEA come from the germline V gene. V shed 7 bases, J shed 0 bases, and the junction held 3 bases outside the gene matches. CDR3 length: 13 amino acids. DNA of the CDR3: TGCAGCGCAGCGGGAATCTCCTACAATGAGCAGTTCTTC. Translating it yields CSAAGISYNEQFF.

The rearrangement joins TRBV9 to TRBJ2-5; no clear D. CDR1 and CDR2 from the germline V gene are SGDLS and YYNGEE. The CDR3 is made up of 12 amino acids. Trimming pared 4 bases from V and 7 bases from J, leaving 11 bases between. The DNA for the CDR3 is TGTGCCAGCAGCCCCAACTCAGGGACCCAGTACTTC. This codes for CASSPNSGTQYF. Looking up the rest from reference TRBV9 and TRBJ2-5 gives the full variable domain: DSGVTQTPKHLITATGQRVTLRCSPRSGDLSVYWYQQSLDQGLQFLIQYYNGEERAKGNILERFSAQQFPDLHSELNLSSLELGDSALYFCASSPNSGTQYFGPGTRLLVL.

This chain links TRBV30 with TRBJ1-2; D is ambiguous. V shed 4 bases and J shed 4 bases, with 13 bases lying between them. Germline V gene lookup returns CDR1 GTSNPN and CDR2 SVGIG (reference sequence). The CDR3 is 13 amino acids. CDR3 amino acids: CAWMLEPGYGYTF. In nucleotides, the CDR3 is TGTGCCTGGATGTTAGAACCGGGCTATGGCTACACCTTC. The variable domain in full, with the rest retrieved from reference TRBV30 and TRBJ1-2, is SQTIHQWPATLVQPVGSPLSLECTVEGTSNPNLYWYRQAAGRGLQLLFYSVGIGQISSEVPQNLSASRPQDRQFILSSKKLLLSDSGFYLCAWMLEPGYGYTFGSGTRLTVV.

This clone was seen a handful of times. The gene calls are TRBV4-1 and TRBJ2-5; TRBD2 matches at 13 bases. The germline V gene has CDR1 MGHRA and CDR2 YSYEKL. The CDR3 is 17 residues long. The ends lost 0 bases at V and 4 bases at J; junction bases unmatched: 5. The CDR3 DNA sequence: TGCGCCAGCAGCCAAGAAGGACTAGCGGGAGTCAGAGAGACCCAGTACTTC. This gives the protein CASSQEGLAGVRETQYF.

The genes are TRBV7-9 and TRBJ2-7, with TRBD2 matching over 8 bases. After removal of 5 bases from V and 2 bases from J, the junction contained 8 bases not matched to a gene. The CDR3 length is 15 residues. The V gene's germline CDR1 is SEHNR and CDR2 FQNEAQ (reference sequence). CDR3 amino acids: CASSRREALPYEQYF. CDR3 in DNA: TGTGCCAGCAGCAGGCGGGAGGCCCTTCCCTACGAGCAGTACTTC.